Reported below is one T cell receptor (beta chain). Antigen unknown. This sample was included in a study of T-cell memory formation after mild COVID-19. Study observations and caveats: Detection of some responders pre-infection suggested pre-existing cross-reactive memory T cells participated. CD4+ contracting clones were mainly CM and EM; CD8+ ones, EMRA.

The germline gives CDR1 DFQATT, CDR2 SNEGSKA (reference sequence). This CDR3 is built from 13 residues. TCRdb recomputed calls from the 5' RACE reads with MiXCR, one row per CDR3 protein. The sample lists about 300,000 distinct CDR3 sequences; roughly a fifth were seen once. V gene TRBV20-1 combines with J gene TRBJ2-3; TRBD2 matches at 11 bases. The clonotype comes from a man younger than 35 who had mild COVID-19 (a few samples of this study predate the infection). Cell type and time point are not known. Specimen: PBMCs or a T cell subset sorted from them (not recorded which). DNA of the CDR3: TGCGGACTTAGCGGGGGGGCCACAGATACGCAGTATTTT. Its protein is CGLSGGATDTQYF.